These 2 T cell receptor beta chains were all obtained from the same sample, sequenced in a study of blood T cell repertoires in COVID-19. Generated by immunoSEQ multiplex PCR, the TCRdb table keeps only in-frame clones and is missing some. The sample consists of about 140,000 clones, 70% to 85% of them appearing once. The source material was peripheral blood. These receptors were taken from a human donor in a cohort sampled during active COVID-19.

This clone has a single count. This chain links TRBV7-9 with TRBJ1-2; D gene ambiguous. V lost 1 base to trimming and J lost 13 bases, with 19 bases between them. Germline lookup yields CDR1 SEHNR and CDR2 FQNEAQ (reference sequence). This CDR3 has 14 residues. The DNA of the CDR3 is TGTGCCAGCAGCTTAGTTGTGGGCCCCCGAAGGATCACCTTC. This encodes CASSLVVGPRRITF.

The chain employs TRBV6-1 and TRBJ2-7; possibly TRBD2 for D (7 bases). CDR3 length equals 15 residues. CDR1 is MNHNS and CDR2 is SASEGT in the germline V gene. The V gene lost 1 base and the J gene lost 1 base, with 11 bases spanning the gap. The CDR3 protein is CASSEGGGPSYEQYF. The CDR3 region has the DNA TGTGCCAGCAGTGAAGGCGGGGGCCCTTCCTACGAGCAGTACTTC.